The next 24 T cell receptor beta chains were all read from a single sample in a study of cytomegalovirus exposure and HLA in healthy donors. Primers included in the PCR were 60 Vbeta and 13 Jbeta primers. Clones were read by immunoSEQ multiplex PCR, and TCRdb kept only the in-frame ones, dropping some. The top ten hold approximately 5.6% of the sample, which has approximately 150,000 clones, approximately 73% seen once. The material sequenced was PBMCs. These receptor sequences come from a woman under 30 in good health and CMV-seropositive.

The chain carries TRBV4-2 and TRBJ2-2; D remains unclear. V lost 0 bases, J lost 6 bases, and 14 bases lay in between. The CDR3 has 16 amino acids. Germline V gene sequence: CDR1 LGHNA, CDR2 YNFKEQ. The DNA of the CDR3 is TGTGCCAGCAGCCAAGATTCAGGCCAAGGCCCCGGGGAGCTGTTTTTT. It yields the protein CASSQDSGQGPGELFF.

This chain uses TRBV30 with TRBJ1-1; D gene ambiguous. V gave up 5 bases and J gave up 4 bases, with 8 bases separating them. CDR1 and CDR2 from the germline V gene are GTSNPN and SVGIG (reference sequence). This CDR3 has 11 amino acids. The CDR3 DNA follows: TGTGCCTGGGAAGAGGGCACTGAAGCTTTCTTT. It is translated as CAWEEGTEAFF. The variable domain in full, with the rest retrieved from reference TRBV30 and TRBJ1-1, is SQTIHQWPATLVQPVGSPLSLECTVEGTSNPNLYWYRQAAGRGLQLLFYSVGIGQISSEVPQNLSASRPQDRQFILSSKKLLLSDSGFYLCAWEEGTEAFFGQGTRLTVV.

The J gene is TRBJ1-2, the V gene TRBV13; 9 positions match TRBD1. J was trimmed by 2 bases and V by 4 bases; bases with no gene match: 8. The V gene's germline CDR1 is PRHDT and CDR2 FYEKMQ (reference sequence). The CDR3 covers 16 residues. Written as DNA, the CDR3 is TGTGCCAGCAGCTCCGATATTGACAGGGGGAACTATGGCTACACCTTC. Its protein is CASSSDIDRGNYGYTF.

The rearrangement uses TRBV28 and TRBJ1-2, with 8 bases identical to TRBD1. V trimming: 6 bases; J trimming: 0 bases; junction bases outside the gene matches: 6. The CDR3 extends over 15 amino acids. The germline CDR1 and CDR2 sequences are MDHEN and SYDVKM. CDR3 sequence: CASRLGQGSNYGYTF. CDR3 DNA: TGTGCCAGCAGGCTAGGACAGGGCTCTAACTATGGCTACACCTTC.

This chain's CDR3 is CASSVFRETQYF. In DNA form, the CDR3 reads TGTGCCAGCAGTGTATTCCGGGAGACCCAGTACTTC. The chain uses TRBV28 and TRBJ2-5; D is ambiguous. CDR3 length: 12 residues. V was shortened by 5 bases and J by 5 bases, with 9 bases between the two germline ends. Germline V gene lookup returns CDR1 MDHEN and CDR2 SYDVKM. The full variable domain, rest sourced from reference TRBV28 and TRBJ2-5, is DVKVTQSSRYLVKRTGEKVFLECVQDMDHENMFWYRQDPGLGLRLIYFSYDVKMKEKGDIPEGYSVSREKKERFSLILESASTNQTSMYLCASSVFRETQYFGPGTRLLVL.

The rearrangement links TRBV29-1 to TRBJ2-3; D unclear. This CDR3 comprises 12 residues. Germline lookup yields CDR1 SQVTM and CDR2 ANQGSEA. Between the trimmed V and J ends, which lost 2 bases and 1 base, there was a span of 4 bases. The DNA for the CDR3 is TGCAGCGTTGAACCCGGCACAGATACGCAGTATTTT. This encodes CSVEPGTDTQYF.

The chain recombines TRBV7-3 with TRBJ1-1, with 7 bases lining up with TRBD1. CDR1 SGHTA and CDR2 FQGTGA come from the germline V gene. V lost 5 bases and J lost 3; bases outside the gene matches: 3. The CDR3 contains 13 residues. CDR3 sequence reads: CASSIQGDTEAFF. Written as DNA, the CDR3 is TGTGCCAGCAGCATTCAGGGGGACACTGAAGCTTTCTTT.

This chain uses TRBV7-9 with TRBJ1-1; weak D call: TRBD1 (5 bases). The V gene's germline CDR1 is SEHNR and CDR2 FQNEAQ (reference sequence). V was trimmed by 8 bases and J by 11 bases, leaving 18 bases between them. The CDR3 is made up of 12 amino acids. CDR3 region: CASEGPGLGAFF. The CDR3, as DNA: TGTGCCAGCGAAGGGCCGGGACTTGGGGCTTTCTTT.

This clone showed up just a few times. This rearrangement joins TRBV9 to TRBJ2-1; 7 nucleotides match TRBD2. The V and J ends lost 2 bases and 8 bases, in that order; junction bases with no gene match: 10. CDR1 is SGDLS, CDR2 YYNGEE, per germline. The CDR3 loop spans 15 amino acids. The CDR3 here is CASSVAGVGMDEQFF. CDR3 nucleotides: TGTGCCAGCAGCGTCGCGGGGGTAGGGATGGATGAGCAGTTCTTC.

This clone was recorded a few times. The chain links TRBV11-2 to TRBJ1-3, with TRBD1 as a possible D gene (5 bases). The CDR3 length is 19 residues. V was clipped by 5 bases and J by 1 base, with 24 bases between them. The germline gives CDR1 SGHAT, CDR2 FQNNGV. The CDR3 here is CASSPLGPKGPRSGNTIYF. CDR3 nucleotides: TGTGCCAGCAGCCCCCTCGGTCCCAAGGGGCCCCGGTCTGGAAACACCATATATTTT. The entire variable domain, with the rest obtained from reference TRBV11-2 and TRBJ1-3, is as follows: EAGVAQSPRYKIIEKRQSVAFWCNPISGHATLYWYQQILGQGPKLLIQFQNNGVVDDSQLPKDRFSAERLKGVDSTLKIQPAKLEDSAVYLCASSPLGPKGPRSGNTIYFGEGSWLTVV.

The chain joins TRBV6-5 to TRBJ1-6, with 7 bases aligning to TRBD1. Germline loops: CDR1 MNHEY, CDR2 SVGAGI. The CDR3 has 14 amino acids. The trim removed 3 bases at V and 10 bases at J, leaving 6 bases unmatched. CDR3 in amino acids: CASSYDRVHSPLHF. CDR3 coding DNA: TGTGCCAGCAGTTATGACAGGGTTCACTCACCCCTCCACTTT.

This chain links TRBV2 with TRBJ1-5; tentatively, D is TRBD1 (6 bases). This CDR3 has 14 residues. Germline V gene lookup returns CDR1 SNHLY and CDR2 FYNNEI. V was pared by 4 bases and J by 7 bases, with 14 bases between. This chain's CDR3 is CASSAQGQGQPQHF. In DNA form, the CDR3 reads TGTGCCAGCAGTGCGCAGGGGCAGGGACAGCCCCAGCATTTT.

The rearrangement joins TRBV5-4 to TRBJ1-2; a weak D match, TRBD1 (6 bases). The CDR3 sequence is 13 residues long. Per the germline V gene, CDR1 is SGHNT and CDR2 is YYREEE (reference sequence). V shed 6 bases and J shed 2 bases, with 11 bases lying between them. The CDR3 here is CASTLQGNYGYTF. Here the CDR3 DNA reads TGTGCCAGCACCCTACAGGGAAACTATGGCTACACCTTC.

The CDR3 coding sequence is TGTGCCAGCAGTCCCAAGGGGCCCCCATACGAGCAGTACTTC. It encodes CASSPKGPPYEQYF. The chain joins TRBV6-5 to TRBJ2-7, with D possibly being TRBD1 (5 bases). The CDR3 is made up of 14 amino acids. Germline V gene sequence: CDR1 MNHEY, CDR2 SVGAGI. Trimming took 5 bases from V and 4 from J, leaving 15 bases between them.

The chain combines TRBV4-3 with TRBJ2-6; tentative D call: TRBD1 (6 bases). V gave up 0 bases and J gave up 0 bases, with 12 bases separating them. Germline V CDR1 and CDR2: LGHNA, YSLEER. CDR3 size: 18 residues. The CDR3 is CASSQDGQISSGANVLTF. The CDR3 region has the DNA TGCGCCAGCAGCCAAGACGGACAGATTTCCTCTGGGGCCAACGTCCTGACTTTC.

This sequence joins TRBV12-5 and TRBJ2-5; the D is unclear. Trimming pared 3 bases from V and 2 bases from J, leaving 7 bases between. The CDR3 runs 13 residues. CDR1 LGHNT and CDR2 FRNRAP come from the germline V gene. The DNA of the CDR3 is TGTGCTAGTGGTTTTGGGCCGCAAGAGACCCAGTACTTC. Translation: CASGFGPQETQYF.

This sequence joins TRBV9 and TRBJ2-5, with TRBD1 identical over 10 bases. The CDR3 length is 17 residues. Germline CDR1 is SGDLS and CDR2 is YYNGEE. V trimming: 3 bases; J trimming: 2 bases; junction bases outside the gene matches: 10. The CDR3 region is CASSAGTGVRSQETQYF. The DNA for the CDR3 is TGTGCCAGCAGCGCCGGGACAGGGGTCCGATCTCAAGAGACCCAGTACTTC.

V and J are TRBV30 and TRBJ2-3, with TRBD2 identical over 10 bases. This CDR3 is 16 amino acids long. CDR1 GTSNPN and CDR2 SVGIG come from the germline V gene (reference sequence). V trimming: 1 base; J trimming: 4 bases; junction bases outside the gene matches: 8. In DNA form, the CDR3 reads TGTGCCTGGAGTGGCCCAACTAGCGGGGAGGCAGATACGCAGTATTTT. This translates into CAWSGPTSGEADTQYF.

This chain uses TRBV5-6 with TRBJ1-6; D is uncertain. This CDR3 is 13 amino acids long. Germline values: CDR1 SGHDT, CDR2 YYEEEE. The germline V and J ends were trimmed by 0 bases and 9 bases, with 7 bases remaining between them. The CDR3: CASSLAGFSPLHF. CDR3 DNA sequence: TGTGCCAGCAGCTTGGCGGGGTTTTCACCCCTCCACTTT. Drawing the rest from reference TRBV5-6 and TRBJ1-6, the complete variable domain is DAGVTQSPTHLIKTRGQQVTLRCSPKSGHDTVSWYQQALGQGPQFIFQYYEEEERQRGNFPDRFSGHQFPNYSSELNVNALLLGDSALYLCASSLAGFSPLHFGNGTRLTVT.

The chain is built from TRBV7-3 and TRBJ2-3; 7 positions match TRBD1. The V gene's germline CDR1 is SGHTA and CDR2 FQGTGA. The junction had 0 bases not matched to a gene; V was cut back by 2 bases and J by 4 bases. The CDR3 is 13 residues long. CDR3 sequence (DNA): TGTGCCAGCAGCTTACAGGGGGCAGATACGCAGTATTTT. Encoded protein: CASSLQGADTQYF.

This chain connects TRBV9 to TRBJ1-1, with D unresolved. CDR1 is SGDLS, CDR2 YYNGEE, per germline. The CDR3 extends over 13 amino acids. The germline V and J ends were trimmed by 4 bases and 2 bases, with 9 bases remaining between them. Here the CDR3 DNA reads TGTGCCAGCAGCCTCCGTATAAACACTGAAGCTTTCTTT. Protein product: CASSLRINTEAFF.

The V gene is TRBV18, the J gene TRBJ1-3; a weak D match, TRBD1 (5 bases). Germline loops: CDR1 KGHSH, CDR2 LQKENI. V was cut by 1 base and J by 2 bases, with 12 bases left in between. The CDR3 has 16 amino acids. Here the CDR3 reads CASSPLGRDAGNTIYF. As DNA, the CDR3 is TGTGCCAGCTCACCACTGGGCAGGGATGCTGGAAACACCATATATTTT.

The chain joins TRBV15 to TRBJ1-1; D remains unclear. Trimming cost V 5 bases and J 7 bases, with 14 bases left between them. Germline lookup yields CDR1 LNHNV and CDR2 YYDKDF (reference sequence). The CDR3 length is 13 residues. CDR3 nucleotides: TGTGCCACCAGCCTGAGTAGCGCTAATGAAGCTTTCTTT. Amino acids: CATSLSSANEAFF.

This clone was seen a handful of times. V is TRBV4-3 and J is TRBJ1-6; D is uncertain. Germline V CDR1 and CDR2: LGHNA, YSLEER. Deletions cut 0 bases from V and 11 bases from J, with 8 bases between. This CDR3 is 13 amino acids long. DNA for the CDR3: TGCGCCAGCAGCCAAGACGAGGTGGCACCCCTCCACTTT. It codes for CASSQDEVAPLHF.